This passage covers 6 T cell receptor beta chains from one sample sequenced in a study of T cell changes during pregnancy in multiple sclerosis. The repertoire was sequenced with immunoSEQ multiplex PCR; TCRdb's copy has only in-frame clones and lacks some. The sample has tens of thousands of clones; 90% to 95% are singletons. Sample: peripheral blood, taken in the second trimester of pregnancy. These receptor sequences come from a female donor with multiple sclerosis, enrolled in a pregnancy study.

The V gene is TRBV5-1, the J gene TRBJ2-5; no clear D gene. The DNA end favors TRBJ2-7, so the J call may be wrong. The germline V gene encodes CDR1 SGHRS and CDR2 YFSETQ. The CDR3 covers 13 residues. CDR3 DNA sequence: TGCGCCAGCAGCCCGCCATCTAGCTACGAGCAGTACTTC. It specifies CASSPPSSYEQYF.

This clone was recorded only once. This rearrangement joins TRBV5-5 to TRBJ1-2; a possible D gene is TRBD1 (6 bases). Germline CDR1 reads SGHKS; CDR2 reads YYEKEE (reference sequence). The CDR3 contains 14 residues. Trimming stripped 3 bases from V and 3 bases from J, with 12 bases between. This CDR3 is CASSSSTGDYGYTF. CDR3 nucleotides: TGTGCCAGCAGCTCGTCGACAGGTGACTATGGCTACACCTTC.

Only one count was recorded for this clone. CDR3 DNA: TGTGCCAGCAGCTTAGGTAGGGGCCCGGATACGCAGTATTTT. Translated: CASSLGRGPDTQYF. The genes are TRBV11-3 and TRBJ2-3, with D possibly being TRBD1 (5 bases). This CDR3 comprises 14 residues. Germline values: CDR1 SGHNT, CDR2 YENEEA. The V end was cut by 1 base, the J end by 6 bases, with 11 bases between.

This clone was recorded only once. The chain couples TRBV2 to TRBJ1-2; D is perhaps TRBD1 (6 bases). The CDR3 loop spans 13 amino acids. Trimming left V 3 bases short and J 4 bases short, with 9 bases between. CDR1 SNHLY and CDR2 FYNNEI come from the germline V gene. The CDR3: CASSEDSLYGYTF. The CDR3 nucleotides are TGTGCCAGCAGTGAGGACAGTCTCTATGGCTACACCTTC.

This clone has just one count. V usage is TRBV28 and J usage is TRBJ1-5; 9 positions match TRBD1. Per the germline V gene, CDR1 is MDHEN and CDR2 is SYDVKM. The CDR3 loop spans 18 amino acids. With V trimmed by 4 bases and J by 0 bases, 10 bases remained unmatched. The CDR3 sequence: CASSSTGQGSYSNQPQHF. The CDR3 bases are TGTGCCAGCAGTTCCACGGGACAGGGCTCCTATAGCAATCAGCCCCAGCATTTT. The full variable domain, in which reference TRBV28 and TRBJ1-5 provide the parts outside the CDR3, is DVKVTQSSRYLVKRTGEKVFLECVQDMDHENMFWYRQDPGLGLRLIYFSYDVKMKEKGDIPEGYSVSREKKERFSLILESASTNQTSMYLCASSSTGQGSYSNQPQHFGDGTRLSIL.

V is TRBV4-2 and J is TRBJ1-2; 8 bases map to TRBD1. The germline CDR1 and CDR2 sequences are LGHNA and YNFKEQ. This CDR3 has 15 residues. V shed 4 bases, J shed 8 bases, and the junction held 12 bases outside the gene matches. CDR3 sequence reads: CASSLRPGTGDGYTF. The CDR3 DNA reads TGTGCCAGCAGCCTCCGCCCCGGGACAGGAGACGGCTACACCTTC.